These 22 T cell receptor beta chains were all obtained from the same sample, sequenced in a study of T-cell memory formation after mild COVID-19. TCRdb analysed the 5' RACE reads with MiXCR anew, one entry per CDR3 protein. In the table there are about 140,000 distinct CDR3 sequences, 14% of which are singletons. Source material: PBMCs or a T cell subset sorted from them (not recorded which). Receptors originate from an adult woman who had mild COVID-19 (a few samples of this study predate the infection). Cell type and time point are not known.

This clonotype came up a few times. The chain couples TRBV20-1 to TRBJ1-2, with D unresolved. CDR3 length equals 13 residues. V lost 6 bases to trimming and J lost 8 bases, with 19 bases between them. CDR1 DFQATT and CDR2 SNEGSKA come from the germline V gene (reference sequence). In nucleotides, the CDR3 is TGCAGTGCAGTAATCCAAGGAGGGCGGGGCTACACCTTC. Translated, it gives CSAVIQGGRGYTF.

This clonotype was counted only a few times. The chain is built from TRBV5-5 and TRBJ1-1, with TRBD1 identical over 7 bases. Trimming cost V 3 bases and J 3 bases; bases outside gene matches: 5. Germline V lookup: CDR1 SGHKS, CDR2 YYEKEE (reference sequence). The CDR3 has 14 residues. CDR3 region: CASSSDRVDTEAFF. CDR3 coding DNA: TGTGCCAGCAGCTCCGACAGGGTAGACACTGAAGCTTTCTTT.

This clonotype occurred many times. The rearrangement uses TRBV5-1 and TRBJ2-1; D unresolved. The germline V gene has CDR1 SGHRS and CDR2 YFSETQ. V lost 4 bases to trimming and J lost 0 bases, with 14 bases between them. CDR3 length equals 16 residues. Here the CDR3 reads CASSPTWESSYNEQFF. CDR3 coding DNA: TGCGCCAGCAGCCCAACATGGGAAAGCTCCTACAATGAGCAGTTCTTC.

The chain has TRBV20-1 and TRBJ2-3; D is possibly TRBD1 or TRBD2 (7 bases each). Germline V gene sequence: CDR1 DFQATT, CDR2 SNEGSKA (reference sequence). The CDR3 has 16 residues. Trimming left V 8 bases short and J 2 bases short, with 23 bases between. The CDR3, as DNA: TGCAGTTTTGGGAGGGGGCCGGCGGGAAACACAGATACGCAGTATTTT. Amino acid sequence: CSFGRGPAGNTDTQYF.

This sequence joins TRBV7-9 and TRBJ1-4; TRBD1 might be the D (5 bases). The CDR3 runs to 14 residues. CDR1 is SEHNR, CDR2 FQNEAQ, per germline (reference sequence). The ends were cut back, 6 bases at V and 7 bases at J, with 15 bases in the middle. The CDR3 sequence: CASRVGADPEKLFF. DNA of the CDR3: TGTGCCAGCAGGGTAGGGGCCGACCCTGAAAAACTGTTTTTT.

The rearrangement uses TRBV4-1 and TRBJ1-4; 7 bases line up with TRBD1. Germline V gene sequence: CDR1 MGHRA, CDR2 YSYEKL. Losses at the gene ends were 4 bases for V and 4 bases for J; bases not matched to a gene: 3. The length of the CDR3 is 14 residues. CDR3 coding DNA: TGCGCCAGCAGCCCCAGGGGGAGTAATGAAAAACTGTTTTTT. Translating it yields CASSPRGSNEKLFF.

In this sample, this clonotype turned up a few times. This sequence joins TRBV25-1 and TRBJ2-7; tentatively, D is TRBD1 or TRBD2 (5 bases each). Germline V gene data show CDR1 as MGHDK and CDR2 as SYGVNS. The ends were cut back, 7 bases at V and 2 bases at J, with 12 bases in the middle. The CDR3 contains 13 residues. The CDR3 coding sequence is TGTGCCAGCACAGGGACCCACACCTACGAGCAGTACTTC. It specifies CASTGTHTYEQYF.

This clonotype was seen ten or more times. The chain is built from TRBV7-6 and TRBJ2-3, with TRBD2 matching 9 bases. The CDR3 runs 17 residues. V lost 4 bases and J lost 5; bases outside the gene matches: 13. Germline CDR1 SGHVS, CDR2 FNYEAQ. The CDR3 DNA is TGTGCCAGCAGCTCGCGACTTGGGCGGGAGGGTGAAGATACGCAGTATTTT. Translation gives CASSSRLGREGEDTQYF. Supplemented by reference TRBV7-6 and TRBJ2-3, the full variable domain reads GAGVSQSPRYKVTKRGQDVALRCDPISGHVSLYWYRQALGQGPEFLTYFNYEAQQDKSGLPNDRFSAERPEGSISTLTIQRTEQRDSAMYRCASSSRLGREGEDTQYFGPGTRLTVL.

Only a few counts were recorded for this clonotype. The V and J genes are TRBV5-6 and TRBJ2-3; D uncertain. The V gene lost 1 base and the J gene lost 0 bases, with 15 bases spanning the gap. In germline, CDR1 is SGHDT, CDR2 YYEEEE. This CDR3 has 17 residues. CDR3 residues: CASSLLRLHLSTDTQYF. DNA of the CDR3: TGTGCCAGCAGCTTGTTGCGGCTACACCTTAGCACAGATACGCAGTATTTT.

This clonotype was observed a handful of times. The chain links TRBV4-2 to TRBJ2-1; D is possibly TRBD2 (7 bases). From germline, CDR1 is LGHNA and CDR2 YNFKEQ. This CDR3 comprises 16 residues. V shed 0 bases and J shed 0 bases, with 9 bases lying between them. This CDR3 reads CASSQEGGGSYNEQFF. CDR3 nucleotides: TGTGCCAGCAGCCAAGAAGGGGGGGGCTCCTACAATGAGCAGTTCTTC.

This clonotype was picked up many times. The chain combines TRBV7-6 with TRBJ1-1; D not resolved. V dropped 5 bases and J dropped 3 bases, with 10 bases sitting between them. Germline V CDR1 and CDR2: SGHVS, FNYEAQ. The length of the CDR3 is 13 residues. CDR3 DNA: TGTGCCAGCAGCATACCGGAAGACACTGAAGCTTTCTTT. This translates into CASSIPEDTEAFF.

This clonotype was recorded a few times. The chain links TRBV11-2 to TRBJ2-3, with TRBD2 identical over 16 bases. CDR3 length equals 21 residues. V dropped 3 bases and J dropped 0; count of bases not matched to a gene: 12. Germline lookup yields CDR1 SGHAT and CDR2 FQNNGV. The CDR3 DNA sequence: TGTGCCAGCAGCTTTCCGAGAGCCGGGACTAGCGGGAGGGACAGCACAGATACGCAGTATTTT. Translating it yields CASSFPRAGTSGRDSTDTQYF.

This clonotype was seen more than once but under ten times. The chain carries TRBV24-1 and TRBJ2-3, with D uncertain. Trimming removed 3 bases from V and 0 bases from J, with 9 bases in between. Looked up from germline, CDR1 is KGHDR and CDR2 is SFDVKD. This CDR3 is built from 15 residues. Written as DNA, the CDR3 is TGTGCCACCAGTGATGCCCTGGCCAGCACAGATACGCAGTATTTT. It is translated as CATSDALASTDTQYF.

In its sample, this clonotype was seen a few times. The chain couples TRBV24-1 to TRBJ2-3; D unclear. There are 17 residues in the CDR3. V was shortened by 3 bases and J by 5 bases, with 20 bases between the two germline ends. Germline V gives CDR1 KGHDR, CDR2 SFDVKD. CDR3 protein: CATSDPQESLVQDTQYF. The CDR3 bases are TGTGCCACCAGTGATCCCCAGGAGAGCCTCGTACAAGATACGCAGTATTTT.

V gene TRBV12-3 or TRBV12-4 combines with J gene TRBJ2-7, with D possibly matching TRBD1 (6 bases). This CDR3 is 12 amino acids long. Trimming removed 6 bases at V and 3 bases at J, with 9 bases between. CDR3 nucleotides: TGTGCCAGCAGCTGGGGACACTACGAGCAGTACTTC. Translating it yields CASSWGHYEQYF.

J is TRBJ1-4 and V is TRBV7-6; D is possibly TRBD1 (6 bases). Trimming pared 1 base from V and 7 bases from J, leaving 13 bases between. The germline gives CDR1 SGHVS, CDR2 FNYEAQ. This CDR3 is built from 15 residues. The CDR3 spells CASSLGGGASEKLFF. The CDR3 bases are TGTGCCAGCAGCTTAGGCGGGGGCGCTAGTGAAAAACTGTTTTTT.

This clonotype was detected a few times. The genes are TRBV7-9 and TRBJ2-7; TRBD1 matches at 7 bases. Germline CDR1 and CDR2: SEHNR and FQNEAQ (reference sequence). The CDR3 totals 14 residues. With V trimmed by 5 bases and J by 0 bases, 4 bases remained unmatched. In DNA form, the CDR3 reads TGTGCCAGCAGCGACAGGGACAGCTCCTACGAGCAGTACTTC. Translated: CASSDRDSSYEQYF.

This clonotype was observed a few times. The chain links TRBV11-2 to TRBJ1-2; D might be TRBD1 (5 bases). The V gene's germline CDR1 is SGHAT and CDR2 FQNNGV. V was cut by 5 bases and J by 7 bases, with 14 bases left in between. The CDR3 is 13 amino acids. The CDR3 nucleotides read TGTGCCAGCAGCCGAAGCGGGGCGGCTGGCTACACCTTC. Protein: CASSRSGAAGYTF.

Only a few counts were recorded for this clonotype. This chain joins TRBV5-6 and TRBJ1-2; the D gene is possibly TRBD1 (5 bases). The CDR3 has 14 residues. Germline V gene data show CDR1 as SGHDT and CDR2 as YYEEEE. The V gene lost 8 bases and the J gene lost 5 bases, with 19 bases spanning the gap. CDR3 sequence: CASRPAGVLYGYTF. In nucleotides, the CDR3 is TGTGCCAGTCGCCCGGCGGGGGTTTTGTATGGCTACACCTTC.

This chain joins TRBV30 and TRBJ2-1; D ambiguous. The V end was cut by 3 bases, the J end by 3 bases, with 9 bases between. The CDR3 is 13 amino acids. Germline assignment: CDR1 GTSNPN and CDR2 SVGIG (reference sequence). The CDR3: CAWSATNYNEQFF. The CDR3, as DNA: TGTGCCTGGAGCGCAACCAACTACAATGAGCAGTTCTTC.

This clonotype has more than one count but fewer than ten. The chain couples TRBV12-3 or TRBV12-4 to TRBJ1-1, with 10 bases fitting TRBD1. The CDR3 consists of 15 residues. V lost 7 bases and J lost 4; bases outside the gene matches: 9. The CDR3 is CASIIMGTGVTEAFF. CDR3 nucleotide sequence: TGTGCCAGCATTATTATGGGGACAGGGGTCACTGAAGCTTTCTTT.

This chain joins TRBV12-3 or TRBV12-4 and TRBJ2-7, with TRBD1 identical over 10 bases. CDR3 length equals 14 residues. V lost 7 bases to trimming and J lost 7 bases; unmatched junction nucleotides: 10. The CDR3 loop is CASNAGTGVGEQYF. The CDR3, as DNA: TGTGCCAGCAATGCCGGGACAGGGGTTGGAGAGCAGTACTTC.